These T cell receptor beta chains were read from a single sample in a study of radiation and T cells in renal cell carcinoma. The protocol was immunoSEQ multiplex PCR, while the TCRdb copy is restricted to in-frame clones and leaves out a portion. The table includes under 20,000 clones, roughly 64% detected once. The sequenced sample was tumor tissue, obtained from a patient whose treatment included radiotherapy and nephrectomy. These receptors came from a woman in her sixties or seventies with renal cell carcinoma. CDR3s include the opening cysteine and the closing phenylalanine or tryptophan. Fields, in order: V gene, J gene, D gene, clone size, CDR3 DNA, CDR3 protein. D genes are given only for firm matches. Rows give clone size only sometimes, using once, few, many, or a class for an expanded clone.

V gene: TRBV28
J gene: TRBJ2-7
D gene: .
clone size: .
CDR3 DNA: TGTGCCAGCAGTTCGGCCGAGATGGTTTTGTACGAGCAGTACTTC
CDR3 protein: CASSSAEMVLYEQYF

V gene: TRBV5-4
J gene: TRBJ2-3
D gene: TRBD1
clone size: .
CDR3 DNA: TGTGCCAGCAGCCCAGGACAGGGGAAGGTGATCACAGATACGCAGTATTTT
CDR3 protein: CASSPGQGKVITDTQYF

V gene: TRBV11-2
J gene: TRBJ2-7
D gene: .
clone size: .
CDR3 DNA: TGTGCCAGCAGCTTTCCAAGCTCGGTCGGGACATCAGCCTACGAGCAGTACTTC
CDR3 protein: CASSFPSSVGTSAYEQYF

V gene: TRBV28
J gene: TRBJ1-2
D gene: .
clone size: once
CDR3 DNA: TGTGCCAGCAGTTCACTCAGGGAAGTCTATGGCTACACCTTC
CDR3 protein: CASSSLREVYGYTF

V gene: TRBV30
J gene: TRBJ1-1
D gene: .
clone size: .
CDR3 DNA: TGTGCCTGGAGCTCGGCAGGGAGAAGCACTGAAGCTTTCTTT
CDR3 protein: CAWSSAGRSTEAFF

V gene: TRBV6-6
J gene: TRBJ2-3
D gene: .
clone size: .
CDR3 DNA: TGTGCCAGCAGTTCCGCTGGCAGCACAGATACGCAGTATTTT
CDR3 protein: CASSSAGSTDTQYF

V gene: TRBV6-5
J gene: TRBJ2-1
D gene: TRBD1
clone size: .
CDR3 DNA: TGTGCCAGCAGTTACCTGGGACAGGTGGAGCAGTTCTTC
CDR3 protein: CASSYLGQVEQFF

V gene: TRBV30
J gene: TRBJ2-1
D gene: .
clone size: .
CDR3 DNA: TGTGCCTGGAGGGGCTCCTACAATGAGCAGTTCTTC
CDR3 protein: CAWRGSYNEQFF

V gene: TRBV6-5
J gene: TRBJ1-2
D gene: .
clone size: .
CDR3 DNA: TGTGCCAGCAGTTACGTAGGGGCCGGCTACACCTTC
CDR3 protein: CASSYVGAGYTF

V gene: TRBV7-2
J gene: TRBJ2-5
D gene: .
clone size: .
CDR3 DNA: TGTGCCAGCAGCTTAAACGGAGGGGAGACCCAGTACTTC
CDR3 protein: CASSLNGGETQYF

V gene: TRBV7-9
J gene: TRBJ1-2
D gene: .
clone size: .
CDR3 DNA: TGTGCCAGCAGCTTCTCACCCCCGAGGGCGGGGGGCTACACCTTC
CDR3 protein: CASSFSPPRAGGYTF

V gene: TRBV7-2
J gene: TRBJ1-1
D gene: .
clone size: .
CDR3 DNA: TGTGCCAGCAGCCCTTATCGGTCTTCGAACACTGAAGCTTTCTTT
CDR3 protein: CASSPYRSSNTEAFF

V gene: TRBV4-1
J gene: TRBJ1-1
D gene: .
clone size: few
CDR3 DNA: TGCGCCAGCAGTGGGGATCCGAACACTGAAGCTTTCTTT
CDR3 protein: CASSGDPNTEAFF

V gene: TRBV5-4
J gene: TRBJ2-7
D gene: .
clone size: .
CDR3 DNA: TGTGCCAGCAGCTTACTAACAAGCTACGAGCAGTACTTC
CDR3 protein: CASSLLTSYEQYF

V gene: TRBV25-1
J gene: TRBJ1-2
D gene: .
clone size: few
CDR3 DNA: TGTGCCAGCTCCAGTCTGCTAGGGGATGGCTACACCTTC
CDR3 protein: CASSSLLGDGYTF